Listed below are T cell receptor beta chains from one sample, sequenced in a study of cytomegalovirus exposure and HLA in healthy donors. Clones were read by immunoSEQ multiplex PCR, and TCRdb kept only the in-frame ones, dropping some. Found here are approximately 110,000 clones, 55% to 65% of them singletons; the top ten hold 3.8%. What was sequenced was PBMCs. The receptors come from a man aged 25 to 45 in good health and CMV-seropositive. Both conserved end residues are part of each CDR3. Fields, in order: J gene, D gene, V gene, clone size, CDR3 protein, CDR3 DNA. D genes are given only for firm matches. Clone size is given for some rows only: seen once, a few or many times, or a class if the clone is expanded.

j_gene: TRBJ2-5
d_gene: NA
v_gene: TRBV5-4
abundance: NA
CDR3aa: CASRSSDGGRGETQYF
CDR3nt: TGTGCCAGCAGGTCGTCTGACGGGGGCAGGGGGGAGACCCAGTACTTC

j_gene: TRBJ2-1
d_gene: TRBD2
v_gene: TRBV30
abundance: NA
CDR3aa: CAWSVLAGGLEQFF
CDR3nt: TGTGCCTGGAGTGTACTAGCGGGGGGGCTTGAGCAGTTCTTC

j_gene: TRBJ2-7
d_gene: NA
v_gene: TRBV6-5
abundance: NA
CDR3aa: CASSYGPGGYEQYF
CDR3nt: TGTGCCAGCAGTTACGGACCAGGGGGGTACGAGCAGTACTTC

j_gene: TRBJ1-5
d_gene: TRBD1
v_gene: TRBV2
abundance: NA
CDR3aa: CASGGQGSSNQPQHF
CDR3nt: TGTGCCAGTGGGGGACAGGGGTCAAGCAATCAGCCCCAGCATTTT

j_gene: TRBJ1-2
d_gene: NA
v_gene: TRBV27
abundance: NA
CDR3aa: CASSLGSHGTF
CDR3nt: TGTGCCAGCAGTTTGGGCAGCCATGGCACCTTC

j_gene: TRBJ2-1
d_gene: TRBD2
v_gene: TRBV7-9
abundance: NA
CDR3aa: CASGLAGDEQFF
CDR3nt: TGTGCCAGCGGACTAGCGGGGGATGAGCAGTTCTTC

j_gene: TRBJ1-2
d_gene: NA
v_gene: TRBV7-9
abundance: few
CDR3aa: CASSSPRGTSPYGYTF
CDR3nt: TGTGCCAGCAGCTCCCCCCGAGGGACATCACCCTATGGCTACACCTTC

j_gene: TRBJ2-6
d_gene: NA
v_gene: TRBV11-3
abundance: NA
CDR3aa: CASSHQTSFSGANVLTF
CDR3nt: TGTGCCAGCAGTCATCAAACATCTTTCTCTGGGGCCAACGTCCTGACTTTC

j_gene: TRBJ2-1
d_gene: NA
v_gene: TRBV5-1
abundance: NA
CDR3aa: CASSLGTRGNEQFF
CDR3nt: TGCGCCAGCAGCTTGGGCACCCGCGGCAATGAGCAGTTCTTC

j_gene: TRBJ1-1
d_gene: NA
v_gene: TRBV27
abundance: NA
CDR3aa: CASSFYRAGSTEAFF
CDR3nt: TGTGCCAGCAGTTTTTACAGGGCCGGCTCCACTGAAGCTTTCTTT

j_gene: TRBJ1-3
d_gene: NA
v_gene: TRBV29-1
abundance: NA
CDR3aa: CSALGADGNTIYF
CDR3nt: TGCAGCGCCCTGGGGGCAGATGGAAACACCATATATTTT

j_gene: TRBJ1-4
d_gene: NA
v_gene: TRBV5-1
abundance: NA
CDR3aa: CASSTGQKNEKLFF
CDR3nt: TGCGCCAGCAGCACTGGACAGAAAAATGAAAAACTGTTTTTT

j_gene: TRBJ2-7
d_gene: NA
v_gene: TRBV4-1
abundance: NA
CDR3aa: CASSQDSEQYF
CDR3nt: TGCGCCAGCAGCCAAGACTCCGAGCAGTACTTC

j_gene: TRBJ2-1
d_gene: NA
v_gene: TRBV9
abundance: once
CDR3aa: CASSVGQYNEQFF
CDR3nt: TGTGCCAGCAGCGTAGGACAGTACAATGAGCAGTTCTTC

j_gene: TRBJ2-1
d_gene: TRBD2
v_gene: TRBV9
abundance: NA
CDR3aa: CASSPRELVAGGSYNEQFF
CDR3nt: TGTGCCAGCAGCCCGCGGGAACTTGTAGCGGGGGGGTCCTACAATGAGCAGTTCTTC

j_gene: TRBJ2-3
d_gene: TRBD2
v_gene: TRBV5-1
abundance: NA
CDR3aa: CASSPGLAGGTDTQYF
CDR3nt: TGCGCCAGCAGCCCTGGACTAGCGGGGGGCACAGATACGCAGTATTTT

j_gene: TRBJ1-6
d_gene: NA
v_gene: TRBV7-9
abundance: NA
CDR3aa: CASSLGASHSPLHF
CDR3nt: TGTGCCAGCAGCTTAGGGGCCTCTCATTCACCCCTCCACTTT

j_gene: TRBJ2-7
d_gene: TRBD2
v_gene: TRBV10-3
abundance: NA
CDR3aa: CAISGGGYEQYF
CDR3nt: TGTGCCATCAGTGGGGGAGGGTACGAGCAGTACTTC

j_gene: TRBJ1-1
d_gene: TRBD1
v_gene: TRBV5-4
abundance: NA
CDR3aa: CASIPRQGTEAFF
CDR3nt: TGTGCCAGCATCCCTAGACAGGGCACTGAAGCTTTCTTT

j_gene: TRBJ2-7
d_gene: TRBD1
v_gene: TRBV7-9
abundance: NA
CDR3aa: CASSPVTGKAKAYEQYF
CDR3nt: TGTGCCAGCAGCCCTGTGACAGGGAAAGCTAAGGCCTACGAGCAGTACTTC

j_gene: TRBJ1-4
d_gene: TRBD1
v_gene: TRBV7-9
abundance: NA
CDR3aa: CASSLRTGRNEKLFF
CDR3nt: TGTGCCAGCAGCTTAAGGACAGGGCGTAATGAAAAACTGTTTTTT

j_gene: TRBJ2-7
d_gene: NA
v_gene: TRBV6-1
abundance: NA
CDR3aa: CASSEATAYEQYF
CDR3nt: TGTGCCAGCAGTGAAGCAACAGCCTACGAGCAGTACTTC

j_gene: TRBJ2-7
d_gene: TRBD1
v_gene: TRBV6-6
abundance: few
CDR3aa: CASTRTGTGNGEQYF
CDR3nt: TGTGCCAGCACCCGGACTGGGACAGGGAATGGCGAGCAGTACTTC

j_gene: TRBJ1-4
d_gene: NA
v_gene: TRBV7-3
abundance: NA
CDR3aa: CASSLREGRELFF
CDR3nt: TGTGCCAGCAGCTTACGGGAGGGGAGGGAACTGTTTTTT

j_gene: TRBJ1-2
d_gene: TRBD1
v_gene: TRBV7-2
abundance: NA
CDR3aa: CASSLVGGVGQGRGYTF
CDR3nt: TGTGCCAGCAGCTTAGTTGGAGGGGTAGGACAGGGGAGGGGCTACACCTTC

j_gene: TRBJ1-1
d_gene: TRBD1
v_gene: TRBV5-1
abundance: NA
CDR3aa: CASSLQGEHTEAFF
CDR3nt: TGCGCCAGCAGCTTACAGGGGGAGCACACTGAAGCTTTCTTT